The 9 T cell receptor beta chains below were found in one sample sequenced in a study of blood T cell repertoires in COVID-19. Clones were read by immunoSEQ multiplex PCR, and TCRdb kept only the in-frame ones, dropping some. The table lists some 190,000 clones, approximately 83% of them singletons. Specimen: peripheral blood. The receptors were sampled from a man in his sixties with acute or convalescent COVID-19.

The chain is built from TRBV27 and TRBJ1-6; a weak D match, TRBD1 (5 bases). The CDR3 loop spans 14 amino acids. Germline V CDR1 and CDR2: MNHEY, SMNVEV (reference sequence). V was pared by 1 base and J by 7 bases, with 8 bases between. As DNA, the CDR3 is TGTGCCAGCAGTTTATTGGGGCACAATTCACCCCTCCACTTT. The encoded protein is CASSLLGHNSPLHF.

The V and J genes are TRBV6-1 and TRBJ2-5, with 8 positions matching TRBD2. J lost 5 bases, V lost 4 bases, and 12 bases had no gene match. The CDR3 totals 16 residues. Germline V gene data show CDR1 as MNHNS and CDR2 as SASEGT. CDR3 sequence reads: CASSAGGGRQRETQYF. CDR3 nucleotide sequence: TGTGCCAGCAGTGCGGGGGGGGGACGACAAAGGGAGACCCAGTACTTC.

The rearrangement links TRBV28 to TRBJ1-2; 7 bases fit TRBD1. V was clipped by 8 bases and J by 4 bases; unmatched bases: 16. CDR3 length: 16 residues. Germline V gives CDR1 MDHEN, CDR2 SYDVKM. The DNA for the CDR3 is TGTGCCAGCGTCTCAGTGGACAGGACTCTTAGCTATGGCTACACCTTC. This encodes CASVSVDRTLSYGYTF.

CDR3 region: CASSLRTAWADTQYF. CDR3 in DNA: TGTGCCAGCAGCTTGCGAACAGCTTGGGCAGATACGCAGTATTTT. This sequence joins TRBV5-6 and TRBJ2-3, with D unclear. Germline V gene sequence: CDR1 SGHDT, CDR2 YYEEEE. The CDR3 is 15 residues long. Trimming removed 1 base from V and 4 bases from J, with 13 bases in between.

The chain carries TRBV14 and TRBJ2-2, with D possibly being TRBD2 (5 bases). The germline V gene encodes CDR1 SGHDN and CDR2 FVKESK. Between the trimmed V and J ends, which lost 2 bases and 3 bases, there was a span of 7 bases. The CDR3 is 14 residues long. The CDR3 spells CASSQRRDTGELFF. Written as DNA, the CDR3 is TGTGCCAGCAGCCAACGGCGGGACACCGGGGAGCTGTTTTTT.

The chain employs TRBV10-3 and TRBJ2-3, with a weak D call TRBD2 (5 bases). Germline CDR1 ENHRY, CDR2 SYGVKD. The CDR3 runs 14 residues. Trimming removed 8 bases from V and 0 bases from J, with 12 bases in between. The CDR3 region has the DNA TGTGCCATCGGAGCTGGAGGAAGCACAGATACGCAGTATTTT. Protein: CAIGAGGSTDTQYF.

As for this clone: A junction boundary mismatches the germline segment, possibly from a read error. The rearrangement links TRBV2 to TRBJ1-4; TRBD1 matches 7 bases. In germline, CDR1 is SNHLY, CDR2 FYNNEI. The CDR3 length is 11 residues. The CDR3 DNA reads TGTGCCAGCAGTGAATACGGGACAGAATATTTT. Translating gives CASSEYGTEYF.

This clone was observed once. The rearrangement uses TRBV6-1 and TRBJ2-1; the match to TRBD2 covers 9 bases. The CDR3 extends over 17 amino acids. V lost 2 bases to trimming and J lost 10 bases; unmatched junction nucleotides: 15. Germline CDR1 is MNHNS and CDR2 is SASEGT. DNA of the CDR3: TGTGCCAGCAGTGAACCGCCTTCAGCGGGAGGTTCGAGAGAGCAGTTCTTC. Encoded protein: CASSEPPSAGGSREQFF.

This clone was counted a single time. This sequence joins TRBV10-3 and TRBJ2-1; D remains unclear. Trimming took 5 bases from V and 0 from J, leaving 11 bases between them. Germline CDR1 is ENHRY and CDR2 is SYGVKD. The CDR3 contains 15 residues. CDR3 sequence (DNA): TGTGCCATCAGTCCTGTCACGAGCTCCTACAATGAGCAGTTCTTC. Translation: CAISPVTSSYNEQFF.